A single sample gave rise to the 27 T cell receptor beta chains below, sequenced in a study of cytomegalovirus exposure and HLA in healthy donors. A multiplex PCR was run with 60 Vbeta primers and 13 Jbeta primers. Assay used: immunoSEQ multiplex PCR; TCRdb lists only in-frame clones, some missing. In the table there are about 60,000 clones, over 65% of which are singletons. The sequencing input was PBMCs. These receptors came from a man aged 40-49 years in good health and CMV-seropositive.

CDR3 coding DNA: TGTGCCAGCAGCGTAGGGGACACCCAAGAAGGGAGCACTGAAGCTTTCTTT. It codes for CASSVGDTQEGSTEAFF. The J gene is TRBJ1-1, the V gene TRBV9, with D possibly TRBD1 on 6 matching bases. From germline, CDR1 is SGDLS and CDR2 YYNGEE. The CDR3 extends over 17 amino acids. V gave up 0 bases and J gave up 4 bases, with 19 bases separating them.

V usage is TRBV5-5 and J usage is TRBJ2-7; 14 bases fit TRBD2. Germline V gene lookup returns CDR1 SGHKS and CDR2 YYEKEE (reference sequence). The trim removed 5 bases at V and 1 base at J, leaving 2 bases unmatched. The CDR3 runs to 15 residues. The CDR3 DNA follows: TGTGCCAGCAGGGGACTAGCGGGGGATTCCTACGAGCAGTACTTC. This translates into CASRGLAGDSYEQYF.

This clone was counted between two and nine times. The rearrangement uses TRBV7-9 and TRBJ1-1, with D possibly being TRBD1 (5 bases). Germline V CDR1 and CDR2: SEHNR, FQNEAQ (reference sequence). Trimming removed 0 bases from V and 1 base from J, with 9 bases in between. The CDR3 runs 15 residues. The CDR3 DNA reads TGTGCCAGCAGCTTAGCCCTCGGGGGGAACACTGAAGCTTTCTTT. Translation: CASSLALGGNTEAFF.

This chain joins TRBV30 and TRBJ2-7; a weak D match, TRBD1 (6 bases). Trimming pared 4 bases from V and 3 bases from J, leaving 16 bases between. This CDR3 contains 14 residues. Germline lookup yields CDR1 GTSNPN and CDR2 SVGIG (reference sequence). The CDR3 nucleotides read TGTGCCTGGACCGGGCGGGCGACAGGCTACGAGCAGTACTTC. As protein: CAWTGRATGYEQYF. Combining the CDR3 with reference TRBV30 and TRBJ2-7 gives the whole variable domain SQTIHQWPATLVQPVGSPLSLECTVEGTSNPNLYWYRQAAGRGLQLLFYSVGIGQISSEVPQNLSASRPQDRQFILSSKKLLLSDSGFYLCAWTGRATGYEQYFGPGTRLTVT.

This clone was picked up a small number of times. The chain combines TRBV5-5 with TRBJ1-5; 8 bases fit TRBD1. Germline CDR1 is SGHKS and CDR2 is YYEKEE (reference sequence). This CDR3 is 15 amino acids long. J gave up 6 bases and V 3 bases, and 8 bases lay outside the gene matches. The CDR3 DNA sequence: TGTGCCAGCAGCTCACAGGGGGGCCAGGGTCAGCCCCAGCATTTT. Amino acids: CASSSQGGQGQPQHF.

This chain connects TRBV7-9 to TRBJ2-7; possibly TRBD1 for D (5 bases). Trimming left V 1 base short and J 0 bases short, with 10 bases between. CDR1 and CDR2 (germline): SEHNR, FQNEAQ (reference sequence). The CDR3 has 15 residues. The CDR3 region is CASSLDAGRSYEQYF. In DNA, the CDR3 is TGTGCCAGCAGCTTAGACGCAGGGCGCTCCTACGAGCAGTACTTC.

This chain uses TRBV7-8 with TRBJ2-7; D gene unclear. In germline, CDR1 is SGHVS, CDR2 FQNEAQ. This CDR3 is 13 amino acids long. V lost 0 bases to trimming and J lost 9 bases, with 12 bases between them. The CDR3 loop is CASSLAIEARQYF. The CDR3 DNA reads TGTGCCAGCAGCTTAGCGATCGAGGCCAGGCAGTACTTC.

V usage is TRBV5-8 and J usage is TRBJ1-1; 7 bases align to TRBD1. The CDR3 loop spans 15 amino acids. Germline loops: CDR1 SGHTS, CDR2 YDEGEE. The V segment lost 4 bases and the J segment 1 base; nucleotides outside the gene matches: 7. Written as DNA, the CDR3 is TGTGCCAGCAGCCTAGGGACAGCGTCGAACACTGAAGCTTTCTTT. Translation gives CASSLGTASNTEAFF.

The CDR3 sequence: CASSYLTGNDGYTF. DNA of the CDR3: TGTGCCAGCAGTTACTTGACAGGGAATGATGGCTACACCTTC. This chain links TRBV6-6 with TRBJ1-2, with 7 bases lining up with TRBD1. CDR3 length: 14 amino acids. The V gene end was trimmed by 1 base and the J gene end by 6 bases; junction bases not matched to a gene: 5. CDR1 is MNHNY, CDR2 SVGAGI, per germline (reference sequence).

This clone was detected once. This sequence joins TRBV2 and TRBJ2-3; 8 bases fit TRBD2. With 6 bases clipped from V and 3 bases from J, the junction kept 8 bases outside the gene matches. In germline, CDR1 is SNHLY, CDR2 FYNNEI. The CDR3 is 15 amino acids. CDR3 in amino acids: CASRRRGGQTDTQYF. CDR3 in DNA: TGTGCCAGCAGACGTCGGGGGGGCCAGACAGATACGCAGTATTTT.

This clone was seen just once. Here the CDR3 DNA reads TGTGCCAGCAGCTTGGAACCGGACAGGGGAATTGGGAACGAGCAGTACTTC. Protein product: CASSLEPDRGIGNEQYF. The rearrangement uses TRBV7-6 and TRBJ2-7, with TRBD1 identical over 9 bases. Germline trimming cut 3 bases from V and 5 bases from J; bases unmatched to any gene: 14. Germline CDR1 reads SGHVS; CDR2 reads FNYEAQ. CDR3 length: 17 amino acids.

The chain carries TRBV6-6 and TRBJ1-2, with 9 bases aligning to TRBD1. CDR1 is MNHNY, CDR2 SVGAGI, per germline (reference sequence). The junction had 1 base not matched to a gene; V was cut back by 2 bases and J by 6 bases. The CDR3 has 13 residues. The CDR3 protein is CASSYGQGNGYTF. The CDR3 coding sequence is TGTGCCAGCAGTTACGGACAGGGGAATGGCTACACCTTC.

The V call is TRBV27, the J call TRBJ2-5; D is unclear. The J call may be faulty, since TRBJ2-7 better matches the DNA end. The germline V gene encodes CDR1 MNHEY and CDR2 SMNVEV (reference sequence). The CDR3 has 13 residues. In DNA, the CDR3 is TGTGCCAGCAGTTACAGATTCTCCTACGAGCAGTACTTC. It codes for CASSYRFSYEQYF.

The chain combines TRBV27 with TRBJ1-1; 10 bases align to TRBD1. CDR1 is MNHEY and CDR2 is SMNVEV in the germline V gene (reference sequence). CDR3 length: 18 amino acids. V shed 3 bases and J 1 base; nucleotides not matched to a gene: 11. The chain's CDR3 is CASSFIPSRDRGNTEAFF. The CDR3 DNA is TGTGCCAGCAGTTTCATTCCTTCCAGGGACAGGGGGAACACTGAAGCTTTCTTT.

In its sample, this clone was seen a few times. The V call is TRBV5-6, the J call TRBJ2-7; D remains ambiguous. The germline V and J ends were trimmed by 1 base and 6 bases, with 5 bases remaining between them. CDR3 size: 11 residues. CDR1 is SGHDT, CDR2 YYEEEE, per germline. The DNA for the CDR3 is TGTGCCAGCAGCTTGACACGCGAGCAGTACTTC. It encodes CASSLTREQYF.

The genes are TRBV2 and TRBJ1-1, with TRBD1 identical over 10 bases. V shed 6 bases and J 4 bases; nucleotides not matched to a gene: 2. The CDR3 loop spans 13 amino acids. Germline V gene data show CDR1 as SNHLY and CDR2 as FYNNEI. In nucleotides, the CDR3 is TGTGCCAGCAGGGACAGGGGGGGCACTGAAGCTTTCTTT. Translating it yields CASRDRGGTEAFF.

The V and J genes are TRBV2 and TRBJ2-7; TRBD2 aligns across 13 bases. Losses at the gene ends were 4 bases for V and 8 bases for J; bases not matched to a gene: 20. The CDR3 totals 19 residues. The V gene's germline CDR1 is SNHLY and CDR2 FYNNEI. The CDR3: CASSAPGTLTSGGAIKQYF. The CDR3 bases are TGTGCCAGCAGTGCCCCCGGGACTTTAACTAGCGGGGGGGCGATTAAGCAGTACTTC.

This clone has a single count. The chain carries TRBV5-1 and TRBJ2-5, with TRBD2 as a possible D gene (5 bases). The CDR3 covers 18 residues. Trimming shortened V by 0 bases and J by 5 bases, and 23 bases separated the two germline ends. Germline-derived CDR1 and CDR2 are SGHRS and YFSETQ. Here the CDR3 reads CASSLAWGMRVESETQYF. The CDR3 region has the DNA TGCGCCAGCAGCTTGGCCTGGGGAATGCGGGTAGAGTCGGAGACCCAGTACTTC.

This clone has only a few counts. This chain links TRBV11-2 with TRBJ2-7, with 8 nucleotides matching TRBD1. Losses at the gene ends were 5 bases for V and 6 bases for J; bases not matched to a gene: 6. From germline, CDR1 is SGHAT and CDR2 FQNNGV. CDR3 length: 13 amino acids. CDR3 coding DNA: TGTGCCAGCAGCCCGGACAGGGAGTCCGAGCAGTACTTC. Its translation: CASSPDRESEQYF. Variable domain in full (rest from reference TRBV11-2 and TRBJ2-7): EAGVAQSPRYKIIEKRQSVAFWCNPISGHATLYWYQQILGQGPKLLIQFQNNGVVDDSQLPKDRFSAERLKGVDSTLKIQPAKLEDSAVYLCASSPDRESEQYFGPGTRLTVT.

The chain is built from TRBV5-4 and TRBJ2-7; 8 bases align to TRBD2. The germline V gene has CDR1 SGHNT and CDR2 YYREEE (reference sequence). This CDR3 is 12 amino acids long. The J segment lost 6 bases and the V segment lost 7 bases, leaving 6 bases of the junction unmatched. This chain's CDR3 is CASLDRGGEQYF. The DNA for the CDR3 is TGTGCCAGCCTAGACCGGGGGGGCGAGCAGTACTTC.

The J gene is TRBJ2-3, the V gene TRBV5-1; 14 bases line up with TRBD2. This CDR3 has 17 residues. The V gene end was trimmed by 4 bases and the J gene end by 2 bases; junction bases not matched to a gene: 6. Germline-derived CDR1 and CDR2 are SGHRS and YFSETQ. Written as DNA, the CDR3 is TGCGCCAGCAGCCCGACGACTAGCGGGGGGGCCACAGATACGCAGTATTTT. This codes for CASSPTTSGGATDTQYF.

The chain carries TRBV30 and TRBJ2-3; 8 bases align to TRBD1. V trimming: 2 bases; J trimming: 4 bases; junction bases outside the gene matches: 8. This CDR3 contains 15 residues. The germline V gene encodes CDR1 GTSNPN and CDR2 SVGIG (reference sequence). CDR3 sequence (DNA): TGTGCCTGGAGTCGAGACAGGGGCAAAGCAGATACGCAGTATTTT. The encoded protein is CAWSRDRGKADTQYF.

The chain employs TRBV11-2 and TRBJ2-5; 12 bases line up with TRBD2. Per the germline V gene, CDR1 is SGHAT and CDR2 is FQNNGV. This CDR3 region has 15 residues. V dropped 5 bases and J dropped 5; count of bases not matched to a gene: 6. The DNA for the CDR3 is TGTGCCAGCAGCACGGGACTAGCGGGTCCGGAGACCCAGTACTTC. It codes for CASSTGLAGPETQYF.

This chain joins TRBV30 and TRBJ2-3; no firm D call. Trimming pared 5 bases from V and 2 bases from J, leaving 14 bases between. CDR3 size: 14 residues. CDR1 and CDR2 from the germline V gene are GTSNPN and SVGIG (reference sequence). The CDR3 DNA follows: TGTGCCTGGTCTCCCTGGCCGAACACAGATACGCAGTATTTT. Translation: CAWSPWPNTDTQYF.

This clone has just one count. One end of the junction does not line up with germline, which may come from a read error. This chain joins TRBV5-6 and TRBJ2-5; 7 positions match TRBD1. The germline V gene has CDR1 SGHDT and CDR2 YYEEEE. The CDR3 runs to 16 residues. CDR3: CASRNAGTAIQETHYF. The CDR3 DNA sequence: TGTGCCAGCAGGAATGCCGGGACAGCTATCCAAGAGACCCACTACTTC.

This clone turned up a few times. J is TRBJ1-6 and V is TRBV5-1; no clear D. Trimming removed 0 bases at V and 9 bases at J, with 16 bases between. The CDR3 consists of 16 residues. The germline gives CDR1 SGHRS, CDR2 YFSETQ. CDR3 DNA sequence: TGCGCCAGCAGCTTGGGGCCGGGGTCGATCGGTTCACCCCTCCACTTT. Translating gives CASSLGPGSIGSPLHF.

This clone was picked up one time. The V and J genes are TRBV28 and TRBJ1-2; D not certain. Germline CDR1 MDHEN, CDR2 SYDVKM. V lost 11 bases to trimming and J lost 8 bases, with 30 bases between them. The CDR3 sequence is 16 residues long. The CDR3 sequence is CAVDEGQRHWSRGYTF. As DNA, the CDR3 is TGTGCCGTTGATGAGGGCCAGAGACACTGGAGTCGAGGCTACACCTTC.